These 23 T cell receptor beta chains originate from one sample sequenced in a study of CD8 T cells in ankylosing spondylitis (dated by TCRdb to 2017 to 2019). The library was built by means of 5' RACE. TCRdb records Illumina HiSeq 2500 as the sequencer. TCRdb reprocessed the public reads (quality trimming at Q25 with fastp, clone calling with MiXCR) and kept in-frame beta chains. A single entry per CDR3 protein holds the most common genes and DNA from its merged rows. Across this sample there are around 120,000 distinct CDR3 sequences, with about a tenth seen only once. In total, the top ten clones hold roughly 3.4% of the sample. Sequenced: blood, either unsorted or a sorted T cell fraction (not recorded which). The receptor source for this set is a male donor with ankylosing spondylitis or in good health (not recorded which).

This clonotype was seen at least ten times. The chain has TRBV29-1 and TRBJ2-7; tentative D call: TRBD1 (6 bases). Trimming took 0 bases from V and 7 from J, leaving 10 bases between them. This CDR3 has 12 residues. Germline V gives CDR1 SQVTM, CDR2 ANQGSEA. CDR3 loop: CSVEEGAREQYF. The CDR3, as DNA: TGCAGCGTTGAAGAGGGGGCGAGGGAGCAGTACTTC.

The rearrangement links TRBV7-3 to TRBJ1-1; D remains ambiguous. The CDR3 loop spans 13 amino acids. From germline, CDR1 is SGHTA and CDR2 FQGTGA. V dropped 2 bases and J dropped 3 bases, with 7 bases sitting between them. CDR3 sequence (DNA): TGTGCCAGCAGCTTATGGAGTGACACTGAAGCTTTCTTT. Translation: CASSLWSDTEAFF.

This clonotype has at least ten counts. V usage is TRBV4-1 and J usage is TRBJ1-4; no clear D gene. The ends were cut back, 4 bases at V and 1 base at J, with 7 bases in the middle. There are 14 residues in the CDR3. Looked up from germline, CDR1 is MGHRA and CDR2 is YSYEKL. This CDR3 is CASSLRVTNEKLFF. In DNA, the CDR3 is TGCGCCAGCAGCCTCAGAGTAACTAATGAAAAACTGTTTTTT.

This clonotype was counted many times. It is unclear where the CDR3 begins or ends on the DNA, so no DNA is shown, and the CDR3 is as TCRdb lists it. V and J are TRBV20-1 and TRBJ1-1; TRBD1, as called in the table, went unchecked against the DNA. Germline loops: CDR1 DFQATT, CDR2 SNEGSKA (reference sequence). Termini included, the CDR3 measures 13 amino acids. CDR3 amino acids: CSARDSVGQGTFF.

This clonotype occurred many times. V is TRBV7-2 and J is TRBJ2-5, with D possibly matching TRBD2 (5 bases). CDR1 SGHTA and CDR2 FQGNSA come from the germline V gene. The CDR3 is 15 residues long. Trimming left V 3 bases short and J 3 bases short, with 14 bases between. The CDR3, as DNA: TGTGCCAGCAGCTTTAGTAGGGTGAGGGAAGAGACCCAGTACTTC. Encoded protein: CASSFSRVREETQYF.

This clonotype was counted between two and nine times. The chain uses TRBV11-2 and TRBJ2-7, with D possibly TRBD1 on 6 matching bases. The CDR3 is made up of 15 amino acids. The V gene's germline CDR1 is SGHAT and CDR2 FQNNGV. The V gene lost 3 bases and the J gene lost 0 bases, with 12 bases spanning the gap. CDR3 protein: CASSFTGTNSYEQYF. The CDR3, as DNA: TGTGCCAGCAGCTTTACCGGGACAAACTCCTACGAGCAGTACTTC.

This clonotype was detected ten times or more. CDR3 sequence (DNA): TGCGCCAGCAGCCAAGGGCTGGGCACGGGACCTTCCTACAATGAGCAGTTCTTC. It specifies CASSQGLGTGPSYNEQFF. The V call is TRBV4-3, the J call TRBJ2-1, with D possibly being TRBD1 or TRBD2 (5 bases each). The CDR3 runs to 18 residues. Germline V gene sequence: CDR1 LGHNA, CDR2 YSLEER. V lost 1 base, J lost 1 base, and 17 bases lay in between.

The V gene is TRBV5-1, the J gene TRBJ2-2; D gene ambiguous. CDR1 is SGHRS, CDR2 YFSETQ, per germline. There are 14 residues in the CDR3. V lost 1 base and J 1 base, leaving 5 bases between the germline ends. Written as DNA, the CDR3 is TGCGCCAGCAGCTTGCTTCAGAACACCGGGGAGCTGTTTTTT. Its protein is CASSLLQNTGELFF.

This clonotype was detected ten times or more. This chain links TRBV7-2 with TRBJ2-7; 8 bases match TRBD2. The V segment lost 5 bases and the J segment 5 bases; nucleotides outside the gene matches: 5. Looked up from germline, CDR1 is SGHTA and CDR2 is FQGNSA. The CDR3 totals 13 residues. The CDR3 protein is CASSIILADEQYF. CDR3 DNA sequence: TGTGCCAGCAGCATCATACTAGCGGACGAGCAGTACTTC.

This clonotype showed up just a few times. This chain connects TRBV7-2 to TRBJ2-1, with TRBD2 matching over 9 bases. Germline CDR1 and CDR2: SGHTA and FQGNSA. The CDR3 runs 17 residues. V lost 2 bases to trimming and J lost 7 bases; unmatched junction nucleotides: 12. CDR3 coding DNA: TGTGCCAGCAGCTTAAGCCGGCCTAGCGGGGTTGTTAATGAGCAGTTCTTC. Its protein product is CASSLSRPSGVVNEQFF.

This clonotype has more than one count but fewer than ten. This chain connects TRBV29-1 to TRBJ2-1; D remains ambiguous. The CDR3 contains 12 residues. Trimming pared 4 bases from V and 4 bases from J, leaving 8 bases between. CDR1 is SQVTM and CDR2 is ANQGSEA in the germline V gene. Here the CDR3 reads CSVGVIYNEQFF. The CDR3 nucleotides read TGCAGCGTTGGAGTTATATACAATGAGCAGTTCTTC.

This clonotype was detected a few times. The rearrangement uses TRBV11-2 and TRBJ2-1; the match to TRBD2 covers 7 bases. CDR1 and CDR2 from the germline V gene are SGHAT and FQNNGV. The V and J ends lost 5 bases and 9 bases, in that order; junction bases with no gene match: 7. The CDR3 contains 13 residues. The CDR3 DNA sequence: TGTGCCAGCAGCCCAGGACTAGTCGGTGAGCAGTTCTTC. The encoded protein is CASSPGLVGEQFF.

This clonotype has only one observation. This chain joins TRBV12-3 or TRBV12-4 and TRBJ1-1; no reliable D call. Trimming took off 3 bases at V and 1 base at J, with 9 bases between the two ends. The CDR3 sequence is 14 residues long. The CDR3 loop reads CASSFGLGNTEAFF. The CDR3 DNA reads as TGTGCCAGCAGTTTCGGGCTAGGGAACACTGAAGCTTTCTTT.

This clonotype was observed at least ten times. The CDR3 DNA follows: TGTGCCAGCGGAGGACAGGCAAATAATTCACCCCTCCACTTT. Amino acids: CASGGQANNSPLHF. The V gene is TRBV12-3 or TRBV12-4, the J gene TRBJ1-6, with 7 bases lining up with TRBD1. The CDR3 runs 14 residues. The trim removed 8 bases at V and 5 bases at J, leaving 6 bases unmatched.

This chain uses TRBV20-1 with TRBJ2-7, with 15 bases aligning to TRBD2. The V and J ends lost 6 bases and 0 bases, in that order; junction bases with no gene match: 9. Germline V gives CDR1 DFQATT, CDR2 SNEGSKA (reference sequence). The CDR3 totals 17 residues. As DNA, the CDR3 is TGCAGTGCGAAAGGGACTAGCGGGAGGACCAGCTCCTACGAGCAGTACTTC. This translates into CSAKGTSGRTSSYEQYF.

This clonotype has at least ten counts. This chain links TRBV20-1 with TRBJ2-5; D is possibly TRBD2 (5 bases). Germline CDR1 is DFQATT and CDR2 is SNEGSKA (reference sequence). This CDR3 spans 13 amino acids. The germline V and J ends were trimmed by 2 bases and 5 bases, with 12 bases remaining between them. The CDR3 region is CSARTRRTETQYF. The CDR3 nucleotides read TGCAGTGCTAGAACTAGACGCACGGAGACCCAGTACTTC.

In its sample, this clonotype was seen many times. The chain is built from TRBV6-6 and TRBJ1-5, with D unclear. V was shortened by 3 bases and J by 9 bases, with 3 bases between the two germline ends. Germline CDR1 reads MNHNY; CDR2 reads SVGAGI (reference sequence). This CDR3 spans 10 amino acids. The CDR3 DNA follows: TGTGCCAGCAGTTATCGGCCCCAGCATTTT. This translates into CASSYRPQHF.

This clonotype was seen a handful of times. The rearrangement uses TRBV18 and TRBJ2-1; weak D call: TRBD2 (5 bases). V shed 5 bases and J shed 9 bases, with 20 bases lying between them. The CDR3 consists of 15 residues. The germline gives CDR1 KGHSH, CDR2 LQKENI. The CDR3 nucleotides are TGTGCCAGCTCAAACAGCGGCGGGTTTCGGACTGAGCAGTTCTTC. Its protein product is CASSNSGGFRTEQFF.

The gene calls are TRBV20-1 and TRBJ2-7; no clear D. Trimming took off 1 base at V and 3 bases at J, with 7 bases between the two ends. Looked up from germline, CDR1 is DFQATT and CDR2 is SNEGSKA (reference sequence). The CDR3 consists of 12 residues. CDR3 sequence reads: CSARGSVYEQYF. The CDR3 coding sequence is TGCAGTGCTAGAGGGTCGGTCTACGAGCAGTACTTC.

The chain employs TRBV5-6 and TRBJ2-1; 14 bases line up with TRBD2. Germline V CDR1 and CDR2: SGHDT, YYEEEE. The V and J ends lost 4 bases and 8 bases, in that order; junction bases with no gene match: 11. The CDR3 is 17 amino acids. CDR3 DNA: TGTGCCAGCAGCAGATTGTCCGGGACTAGCGGGAGCGATGAGCAGTTCTTC. It encodes CASSRLSGTSGSDEQFF.

This clonotype was picked up many times. V gene TRBV29-1 combines with J gene TRBJ2-5, with D possibly being TRBD1 (6 bases). This CDR3 contains 12 residues. Trimming removed 6 bases at V and 4 bases at J, with 12 bases between. CDR1 and CDR2 from the germline V gene are SQVTM and ANQGSEA. The CDR3 nucleotides are TGCAGCGTCCTCACAGGGCTAGAGACCCAGTACTTC. Amino acids: CSVLTGLETQYF. The entire variable domain, with the rest obtained from reference TRBV29-1 and TRBJ2-5, is as follows: SAVISQKPSRDICQRGTSLTIQCQVDSQVTMMFWYRQQPGQSLTLIATANQGSEATYESGFVIDKFPISRPNLTFSTLTVSNMSPEDSSIYLCSVLTGLETQYFGPGTRLLVL.

This clonotype appeared many times. One end of the junction fails to match germline, which may point to a read error. The chain is built from TRBV12-3 or TRBV12-4 and TRBJ2-7; D possibly corresponds to TRBD1 (5 bases). The CDR3 runs to 14 residues. CDR3 loop: CASSLGLGAIEQYF. The CDR3 nucleotides are TGTGCCAGCAGCTTAGGCCTTGGGGCCATCGAGCAGTACTTC.

There are many counts of this clonotype. The chain carries TRBV12-3 or TRBV12-4 and TRBJ2-7; no firm D call. The CDR3 runs 13 residues. Trimming left V 3 bases short and J 3 bases short, with 9 bases between. The CDR3 here is CASSFYIIYEQYF. The CDR3 region has the DNA TGTGCCAGCAGTTTCTACATTATCTACGAGCAGTACTTC.